The 26 T cell receptor beta chains presented below share a single source sample, sequenced in a study of blood T cells in healthy people across ages. It was with a sample-barcoded 5' primer and a J-beta primer mix that a second PCR of roughly 7 to 12 cycles was run. TCRdb re-analysed the 5' RACE reads in MiXCR, keeping a single row per CDR3 protein. The sample lists about 600,000 distinct CDR3 sequences, less than 60% occurring once. Sequencing was done on a sample of blood. Source of these receptors: a man at least 80 years old in good health.

This clonotype was seen a handful of times. The rearrangement joins TRBV9 to TRBJ2-1; D may be TRBD2 (6 bases). Germline lookup yields CDR1 SGDLS and CDR2 YYNGEE. CDR3 size: 16 residues. V lost 4 bases and J lost 1, with 15 bases in between. CDR3 sequence reads: CASSLLAPRSYNEQFF. The CDR3 coding sequence is TGTGCCAGCAGCTTACTAGCCCCACGGTCCTACAATGAGCAGTTCTTC.

In this sample, this clonotype turned up a few times. A single base separates this from a much larger clone, so it may be a read error. The J gene is TRBJ2-5, the V gene TRBV6-6, with D perhaps given as TRBD1 or TRBD2 (6 bases each). This CDR3 contains 15 residues. V lost 2 bases to trimming and J lost 4 bases, with 14 bases between them. Germline CDR1 MNHNY, CDR2 SVGAGI (reference sequence). CDR3 protein: CASSYATRGLETQYF. Written as DNA, the CDR3 is TGTGCCAGCAGTTACGCGACCCGGGGGCTAGAGACCCAGTACTTC.

In its sample, this clonotype was seen a few times. This chain links TRBV3-1 with TRBJ2-7, with D perhaps matching TRBD2 (5 bases). V was pared by 3 bases and J by 4 bases, with 16 bases between. The CDR3 extends over 15 amino acids. Germline CDR1 reads LGHDT; CDR2 reads YNNKEL (reference sequence). This chain's CDR3 is CASSHGVVSGYEQYF. Here the CDR3 DNA reads TGTGCCAGCAGCCATGGTGTTGTTTCGGGATACGAGCAGTACTTC.

In DNA, the CDR3 is TGTGCCAGCAGCCCTGCGGACGCGGGGGGATACGAGCAGTACTTC. This codes for CASSPADAGGYEQYF. V is TRBV3-1 and J is TRBJ2-7, with 8 nucleotides matching TRBD2. The junction had 9 bases not matched to a gene; V was cut back by 4 bases and J by 4 bases. The CDR3 covers 15 residues. Germline V gene data show CDR1 as LGHDT and CDR2 as YNNKEL (reference sequence).

This clonotype showed up just a few times. The chain combines TRBV12-3 or TRBV12-4 with TRBJ2-1; D possibly corresponds to TRBD2 (5 bases). V was pared by 7 bases and J by 8 bases, with 12 bases between. The CDR3 spans 12 residues. CDR3 nucleotides: TGTGCCAGCACCCGGGATAGGGATGAGCAGTTCTTC. Its translation is CASTRDRDEQFF.

This chain links TRBV28 with TRBJ2-5; D remains ambiguous. Matching the DNA end better, TRBJ2-7 makes the J call doubtful. Germline assignment: CDR1 MDHEN and CDR2 SYDVKM. The CDR3 length is 13 residues. The CDR3 loop reads CASRPESVYEQYF. CDR3 nucleotides: TGTGCCAGCAGACCCGAATCGGTTTACGAGCAGTACTTC.

The chain couples TRBV28 to TRBJ2-5; possible D gene TRBD1, 6 bases. Germline assignment: CDR1 MDHEN and CDR2 SYDVKM. V was cut by 6 bases and J by 1 base, with 15 bases left in between. The CDR3 covers 15 residues. The CDR3 region has the DNA TGTGCCAGCAGCCGGTCCCAGGGGTCCCAAGAGACCCAGTACTTC. It yields the protein CASSRSQGSQETQYF.

The chain couples TRBV5-1 to TRBJ2-1; TRBD2 matches 11 bases. The CDR3 is made up of 16 amino acids. Trimming cost V 3 bases and J 6 bases; bases outside gene matches: 8. The germline gives CDR1 SGHRS, CDR2 YFSETQ. The CDR3: CASSSGSLAGGNEQFF. The CDR3, as DNA: TGCGCCAGCAGCTCGGGGTCGCTAGCGGGAGGCAATGAGCAGTTCTTC.

CDR3 coding DNA: TGTGCCAGCAGCCAAGCGCGCAGGGGCTATGGCTACACCTTC. This translates into CASSQARRGYGYTF. V is TRBV3-1 and J is TRBJ1-2; a weak D match, TRBD1 (6 bases). Between the trimmed V and J ends, which lost 1 base and 4 bases, there was a span of 10 bases. CDR3 size: 14 residues. From germline, CDR1 is LGHDT and CDR2 YNNKEL (reference sequence). Full variable domain (rest looked up from reference TRBV3-1 and TRBJ1-2): DTAVSQTPKYLVTQMGNDKSIKCEQNLGHDTMYWYKQDSKKFLKIMFSYNNKELIINETVPNRFSPKSPDKAHLNLHINSLELGDSAVYFCASSQARRGYGYTFGSGTRLTVV.

The CDR3 sequence: CASSQEGRVSAFF. Written as DNA, the CDR3 is TGCGCCAGCAGCCAAGAGGGCAGGGTATCGGCTTTCTTT. The genes are TRBV4-1 and TRBJ1-1, with D perhaps matching TRBD1 (5 bases). There are 13 residues in the CDR3. Trimming removed 0 bases from V and 11 bases from J, with 13 bases in between. Per the germline V gene, CDR1 is MGHRA and CDR2 is YSYEKL.

The chain has TRBV7-9 and TRBJ1-2, with D unresolved. Germline lookup yields CDR1 SEHNR and CDR2 FQNEAQ (reference sequence). V was cut by 4 bases and J by 6 bases, with 15 bases left in between. The CDR3 runs to 14 residues. The CDR3 reads CASSSRFGSDGYTF. Written as DNA, the CDR3 is TGTGCCAGCAGCTCGAGGTTCGGGAGTGATGGCTACACCTTC.

The V and J genes are TRBV3-1 and TRBJ2-1, with 9 bases that match TRBD2. The V gene end was trimmed by 4 bases and the J gene end by 9 bases; junction bases not matched to a gene: 13. From germline, CDR1 is LGHDT and CDR2 YNNKEL (reference sequence). This CDR3 is 16 amino acids long. The CDR3 DNA sequence: TGTGCCAGCAGCCTTCAGCTAGCGGGGTCCCTCAGTGAGCAGTTCTTC. This codes for CASSLQLAGSLSEQFF.

This clonotype was counted many times. V usage is TRBV10-3 and J usage is TRBJ2-5, with 8 positions matching TRBD1. Losses at the gene ends were 2 bases for V and 5 bases for J; bases not matched to a gene: 7. The CDR3 contains 15 residues. Looked up from germline, CDR1 is ENHRY and CDR2 is SYGVKD. This CDR3 reads CAISETGQGRETQYF. The CDR3 nucleotides read TGTGCCATCAGTGAGACCGGACAGGGACGGGAGACCCAGTACTTC.

This clonotype was detected a few times. This sequence joins TRBV24-1 and TRBJ2-3; D possibly corresponds to TRBD2 (5 bases). Germline CDR1 is KGHDR and CDR2 is SFDVKD. The CDR3 runs 16 residues. The ends were cut back, 4 bases at V and 1 base at J, with 14 bases in the middle. CDR3 DNA sequence: TGTGCCACCAGTGACTCCACGCCGGAGGGCACAGATACGCAGTATTTT. Translating it yields CATSDSTPEGTDTQYF.

The V and J genes are TRBV3-1 and TRBJ2-4; D may be TRBD1 (5 bases). V was clipped by 6 bases and J by 3 bases, with 9 bases between them. Per the germline V gene, CDR1 is LGHDT and CDR2 is YNNKEL (reference sequence). This CDR3 has 13 amino acids. The CDR3 spells CASRDNGKNIQYF. The CDR3 coding sequence is TGTGCCAGCAGGGACAACGGCAAAAACATTCAGTACTTC.

Notes on this clonotype: This may come from a read error, since a much larger clone is one base off. V usage is TRBV6-6 and J usage is TRBJ1-1; TRBD1 matches at 7 bases. This CDR3 contains 14 residues. CDR1 is MNHNY and CDR2 is SVGAGI in the germline V gene (reference sequence). The DNA of the CDR3 is TGTGCCGGCAGTGCCCAGGGGGGGAACACTGAAGCTTTCTTT. Translating gives CAGSAQGGNTEAFF.

This clonotype has a count of ten or more. J is TRBJ2-1 and V is TRBV6-5; the match to TRBD2 covers 11 bases. V gave up 8 bases and J gave up 10 bases; unmatched junction bases: 10. Germline lookup yields CDR1 MNHEY and CDR2 SVGAGI. The CDR3 totals 14 residues. Here the CDR3 reads CASRQQPSGREQFF. The CDR3 DNA is TGTGCCAGCCGACAACAGCCTAGCGGGAGGGAGCAGTTCTTC.

This clonotype appeared many times. The chain carries TRBV6-6 and TRBJ1-2; D gene ambiguous. The germline V and J ends were trimmed by 9 bases and 4 bases, with 12 bases remaining between them. Germline V gives CDR1 MNHNY, CDR2 SVGAGI (reference sequence). This CDR3 is 12 amino acids long. The CDR3, as DNA: TGTGCCAGTTTTGAAGGGAGCTATGGCTACACCTTC. It specifies CASFEGSYGYTF.

The chain is built from TRBV12-3 or TRBV12-4 and TRBJ2-3; D gene ambiguous. The V end lost 6 bases, the J end lost 8 bases, and 15 bases lay between the germline ends. The CDR3 extends over 13 amino acids. CDR3 in amino acids: CASRRGPSGTQYF. CDR3 coding DNA: TGTGCCAGCAGACGTGGACCTTCCGGTACGCAGTATTTT.

V gene TRBV25-1 combines with J gene TRBJ1-2; D is perhaps TRBD1 (5 bases). CDR3 size: 14 residues. Germline loops: CDR1 MGHDK, CDR2 SYGVNS. V was cut by 9 bases and J by 6 bases, with 20 bases left in between. Written as DNA, the CDR3 is TGTGCCAGTAGAAGTACAGGAGTTCTTCATGGCTACACCTTC. Protein sequence: CASRSTGVLHGYTF.

The chain links TRBV4-2 to TRBJ2-5, with D perhaps matching TRBD1 or TRBD2 (5 bases each). Germline CDR1 is LGHNA and CDR2 is YNFKEQ. The CDR3 consists of 14 residues. Trimming removed 5 bases from V and 5 bases from J, with 15 bases in between. CDR3 sequence reads: CASSGGTRDETQYF. Written as DNA, the CDR3 is TGTGCCAGCAGCGGGGGTACAAGGGATGAGACCCAGTACTTC.

J is TRBJ2-7 and V is TRBV6-5; 8 bases match TRBD1. With the DNA end fitting TRBJ2-5 better, the J assignment may be wrong. Germline loops: CDR1 MNHEY, CDR2 SVGAGI. The CDR3 has 16 amino acids. The CDR3 DNA sequence: TGTGCCAGCAGTCGGGGACAGGCGAGGAGTCAAGAGACCCAGTACTTC. It is translated as CASSRGQARSQETQYF.

The gene calls are TRBV7-2 and TRBJ2-1; 12 bases align to TRBD2. Trimming removed 5 bases from V and 4 bases from J; junction bases left unmatched: 6. The CDR3 sequence is 16 residues long. Germline V gene lookup returns CDR1 SGHTA and CDR2 FQGNSA. The CDR3 spells CASSQGLAGFYNEQFF. The DNA of the CDR3 is TGTGCCAGCAGCCAGGGACTAGCGGGCTTTTACAATGAGCAGTTCTTC.

V usage is TRBV29-1 and J usage is TRBJ2-7, with a possible D match to TRBD1 (6 bases). Germline lookup yields CDR1 SQVTM and CDR2 ANQGSEA. This CDR3 is 14 amino acids long. V was clipped by 7 bases and J by 2 bases, with 18 bases between them. This CDR3 is CSAARPGATYEQYF. CDR3 nucleotides: TGCAGCGCCGCTCGTCCAGGGGCTACCTACGAGCAGTACTTC.

This clonotype turned up a few times. V is TRBV5-1 and J is TRBJ2-3; 13 nucleotides line up with TRBD2. The V gene end was trimmed by 3 bases and the J gene end by 6 bases; junction bases not matched to a gene: 7. The germline V gene has CDR1 SGHRS and CDR2 YFSETQ. This CDR3 is 16 amino acids long. The DNA of the CDR3 is TGCGCCAGCAGCTCTGGACTAGCGGGAGTACTGGATACGCAGTATTTT. Translated: CASSSGLAGVLDTQYF. The whole variable domain, filled in from reference TRBV5-1 and TRBJ2-3, reads KAGVTQTPRYLIKTRGQQVTLSCSPISGHRSVSWYQQTPGQGLQFLFEYFSETQRNKGNFPGRFSGRQFSNSRSEMNVSTLELGDSALYLCASSSGLAGVLDTQYFGPGTRLTVL.

J is TRBJ2-5 and V is TRBV7-9, with D maybe TRBD1 (6 bases). V gave up 5 bases and J gave up 5 bases, with 18 bases separating them. CDR1 is SEHNR, CDR2 FQNEAQ, per germline (reference sequence). The CDR3 is made up of 15 amino acids. CDR3 loop: CASSGSRGGVETQYF. The CDR3 coding sequence is TGTGCCAGCAGCGGCAGCAGGGGTGGAGTGGAGACCCAGTACTTC.